The present T cell receptor (beta chain) was sequenced within a study of response to subunit inactivated influenza vaccine. The CDR3 runs to 16 residues. Germline CDR1 reads SGHRS; CDR2 reads YFSETQ. Deletions cut 2 bases from V and 2 bases from J, with 13 bases between. This clonotype was detected only a few times. TCRdb re-called the RT-PCR reads with MiXCR, one entry per CDR3 protein. This sample yields 500,000 to 600,000 distinct CDR3 sequences, of which about an eighth are seen a single time; about an eighth belongs to the top ten. The source is a man aged 50-59 years who received an inactivated influenza vaccine. The material was PBMCs from blood, obtained about 40 days after vaccination. The genes are TRBV5-1 and TRBJ2-2, with D perhaps TRBD1 (5 bases). CDR3 sequence reads: CASSFTGAINTGELFF. CDR3 sequence (DNA): TGCGCCAGCAGCTTTACAGGAGCGATAAACACCGGGGAGCTGTTTTTT.